One sample yielded the 30 T cell receptor beta chains listed below, sequenced in a study of cytomegalovirus exposure and HLA in healthy donors. PCR involved 60 Vbeta and 13 Jbeta primers. The table came from immunoSEQ multiplex PCR; TCRdb's copy has only in-frame clones and leaves some out. The sample includes 100,000 to 150,000 clones, about 85% of them seen just once. Source material: PBMCs. All receptors derive from a man between 18 and 35 years old in good health and CMV-seropositive.

The chain combines TRBV29-1 with TRBJ1-2; no clear D gene. The V end was cut by 2 bases, the J end by 8 bases, with 9 bases between. This CDR3 region has 11 residues. CDR1 and CDR2 from the germline V gene are SQVTM and ANQGSEA. The DNA for the CDR3 is TGCAGCGTTGAACAGTCGAAGGGCTACACCTTC. It yields the protein CSVEQSKGYTF.

This clone has only a few counts. The rearrangement joins TRBV7-6 to TRBJ2-1; D is perhaps TRBD2 (6 bases). The CDR3 covers 16 residues. V was cut by 3 bases and J by 0 bases, with 12 bases left in between. Looked up from germline, CDR1 is SGHVS and CDR2 is FNYEAQ. The CDR3, as DNA: TGTGCCAGCAGCTTTAACAGGCGGGACTCCTACAATGAGCAGTTCTTC. This sequence encodes CASSFNRRDSYNEQFF.

The chain is built from TRBV19 and TRBJ1-2; 8 nucleotides agree with TRBD1. The CDR3 is made up of 15 amino acids. V dropped 5 bases and J dropped 2; count of bases not matched to a gene: 7. Per the germline V gene, CDR1 is LNHDA and CDR2 is SQIVND (reference sequence). The CDR3, as DNA: TGTGCCAGTAGTTCTAGACAGGGGAGGAACTATGGCTACACCTTC. Translating gives CASSSRQGRNYGYTF.

The count of this clone is one. V usage is TRBV5-1 and J usage is TRBJ2-3; D not certain. CDR3 size: 14 residues. V dropped 0 bases and J dropped 3 bases, with 8 bases sitting between them. Germline CDR1 SGHRS, CDR2 YFSETQ. The CDR3 protein is CASSLATSTDTQYF. The CDR3 nucleotides are TGCGCCAGCAGCTTGGCTACGTCGACAGATACGCAGTATTTT.

This clone was picked up one time. The J gene is TRBJ2-7, the V gene TRBV5-1; 7 bases align to TRBD1. The J segment lost 1 base and the V segment lost 0 bases, leaving 1 base of the junction unmatched. CDR3 length: 14 residues. Germline-derived CDR1 and CDR2 are SGHRS and YFSETQ. Written as DNA, the CDR3 is TGCGCCAGCAGCTTGGCCAGGGGGTCCTACGAGCAGTACTTC. This gives the protein CASSLARGSYEQYF.

This clone was seen once. This chain connects TRBV6-6 to TRBJ1-5; D gene uncertain. The germline V gene has CDR1 MNHNY and CDR2 SVGAGI (reference sequence). CDR3 length: 14 amino acids. V lost 6 bases and J lost 6, with 15 bases in between. The DNA for the CDR3 is TGTGCCAGCAGCATTTTCGGGATAAGTCAGCCCCAGCATTTT. It specifies CASSIFGISQPQHF.

This rearrangement joins TRBV19 to TRBJ2-7; TRBD1 matches 9 bases. This CDR3 comprises 15 residues. The V segment lost 5 bases and the J segment 3 bases; nucleotides outside the gene matches: 8. Per the germline V gene, CDR1 is LNHDA and CDR2 is SQIVND (reference sequence). The CDR3 here is CASSPQDRGDYEQYF. The CDR3 DNA is TGTGCCAGTAGTCCCCAGGACAGGGGCGACTACGAGCAGTACTTC.

This clone was seen just once. The genes are TRBV4-3 and TRBJ2-3; D gene unclear. CDR1 and CDR2 from the germline V gene are LGHNA and YSLEER. V was shortened by 0 bases and J by 3 bases, with 7 bases between the two germline ends. The CDR3 contains 14 residues. Written as DNA, the CDR3 is TGCGCCAGCAGCCAAGATATCAGGACAGATACGCAGTATTTT. Its translation: CASSQDIRTDTQYF.

The chain links TRBV29-1 to TRBJ2-5; 12 nucleotides line up with TRBD2. V lost 4 bases to trimming and J lost 0 bases; unmatched junction nucleotides: 6. This CDR3 comprises 16 residues. In germline, CDR1 is SQVTM, CDR2 ANQGSEA. The CDR3 region is CSVVGLAGGYQETQYF. In DNA, the CDR3 is TGCAGCGTTGTGGGACTAGCGGGTGGGTACCAAGAGACCCAGTACTTC.

The chain carries TRBV6-1 and TRBJ2-7, with TRBD1 matching 7 bases. Germline CDR1 and CDR2: MNHNS and SASEGT. CDR3 length: 14 amino acids. J lost 3 bases, V lost 6 bases, and 8 bases had no gene match. CDR3 residues: CASSASGTVYEQYF. CDR3 in DNA: TGTGCCAGCAGCGCCTCCGGGACAGTCTACGAGCAGTACTTC.

The V gene is TRBV7-2, the J gene TRBJ2-1; 10 bases align to TRBD2. This CDR3 is built from 16 residues. V gave up 1 base and J gave up 6 bases; unmatched junction bases: 6. Germline V gene lookup returns CDR1 SGHTA and CDR2 FQGNSA. CDR3 sequence: CASSLVASGGSNEQFF. CDR3 DNA: TGTGCCAGCAGCTTAGTGGCTAGCGGGGGATCCAATGAGCAGTTCTTC.

This clone appeared once. The chain employs TRBV30 and TRBJ2-5; TRBD1 aligns across 10 bases. The V gene's germline CDR1 is GTSNPN and CDR2 SVGIG (reference sequence). This CDR3 spans 15 amino acids. After removal of 3 bases from V and 5 bases from J, the junction contained 9 bases not matched to a gene. For the CDR3, the DNA is TGTGCCTGGAGAAAGGACAGGGGGATCCGGGAGACCCAGTACTTC. Its translation is CAWRKDRGIRETQYF.

The genes are TRBV10-2 and TRBJ2-2; D perhaps matches TRBD2 (6 bases). V lost 0 bases, J lost 4 bases, and 15 bases lay in between. CDR1 and CDR2 (germline): WSHSY, SAAADI. The CDR3 runs 17 residues. The CDR3 nucleotides read TGCGCCAGCAGTGAGTCGTCTCTGGGACTCCTCACCGGGGAGCTGTTTTTT. Encoded protein: CASSESSLGLLTGELFF.

The chain combines TRBV7-8 with TRBJ1-4, with TRBD1 matching 12 bases. The CDR3 runs 15 residues. Trimming removed 5 bases from V and 7 bases from J; junction bases left unmatched: 5. The germline CDR1 and CDR2 sequences are SGHVS and FQNEAQ. The CDR3 sequence: CASSPRDRGPEKLFF. CDR3 sequence (DNA): TGTGCCAGCAGCCCACGGGACAGGGGGCCTGAAAAACTGTTTTTT.

The chain employs TRBV27 and TRBJ1-5; D call uncertain. V lost 6 bases and J 4 bases, leaving 10 bases between the germline ends. CDR1 MNHEY and CDR2 SMNVEV come from the germline V gene (reference sequence). The CDR3 runs 13 residues. CDR3 in amino acids: CASRGGGNQPQHF. CDR3 coding DNA: TGTGCCAGCAGAGGCGGAGGAAATCAGCCCCAGCATTTT.

The chain recombines TRBV7-9 with TRBJ2-7, with 10 nucleotides matching TRBD1. Per the germline V gene, CDR1 is SEHNR and CDR2 is FQNEAQ (reference sequence). J lost 7 bases, V lost 5 bases, and 8 bases had no gene match. The CDR3 runs to 14 residues. CDR3 region: CASSLDRGPGEQYF. The CDR3 coding sequence is TGTGCCAGCAGCCTAGACAGGGGGCCAGGAGAGCAGTACTTC.

V and J are TRBV29-1 and TRBJ2-2; perhaps TRBD1 as D (6 bases). CDR3 length: 12 amino acids. Germline V CDR1 and CDR2: SQVTM, ANQGSEA. The V gene lost 2 bases and the J gene lost 13 bases, with 14 bases spanning the gap. The CDR3 loop is CSVEFQQQGLFF. The CDR3 nucleotides are TGCAGCGTTGAATTTCAGCAACAGGGGCTGTTTTTT.

V and J are TRBV9 and TRBJ2-2; the D gene is possibly TRBD1 (5 bases). Per the germline V gene, CDR1 is SGDLS and CDR2 is YYNGEE. The CDR3 runs to 15 residues. V was pared by 0 bases and J by 4 bases, with 10 bases between. Written as DNA, the CDR3 is TGTGCCAGCAGCGTAGGCCAGGGCGGCACCGGGGAGCTGTTTTTT. Translating gives CASSVGQGGTGELFF.

The V call is TRBV5-4, the J call TRBJ2-5, with 10 nucleotides matching TRBD2. CDR3 length: 14 amino acids. The trim removed 4 bases at V and 1 base at J, leaving 1 base unmatched. The germline CDR1 and CDR2 sequences are SGHNT and YYREEE (reference sequence). The CDR3 loop reads CASSRTSGQETQYF. CDR3 coding DNA: TGTGCCAGCAGCCGGACTAGCGGCCAAGAGACCCAGTACTTC.

V is TRBV6-5 and J is TRBJ2-7, with 8 bases aligning to TRBD1. There are 14 residues in the CDR3. V shed 3 bases, J shed 4 bases, and the junction held 5 bases outside the gene matches. The germline gives CDR1 MNHEY, CDR2 SVGAGI. CDR3 nucleotide sequence: TGTGCCAGCAGTTATGGGACAGGCTTATACGAGCAGTACTTC. This sequence encodes CASSYGTGLYEQYF.

Only a few counts were recorded for this clone. The V call is TRBV5-1, the J call TRBJ2-3; D may be TRBD1 (6 bases). Looked up from germline, CDR1 is SGHRS and CDR2 is YFSETQ. This CDR3 is 13 amino acids long. The V end was cut by 7 bases, the J end by 5 bases, with 14 bases between. The DNA for the CDR3 is TGCGCCAGCCATGACAGGTATGAAGATACGCAGTATTTT. Amino acid sequence: CASHDRYEDTQYF.

The J gene is TRBJ1-5, the V gene TRBV5-1; 9 bases agree with TRBD1. V shed 2 bases, J shed 4 bases, and the junction held 7 bases outside the gene matches. Germline CDR1 and CDR2: SGHRS and YFSETQ. The CDR3 runs to 16 residues. The CDR3: CASSFYRGRPNQPQHF. CDR3 in DNA: TGCGCCAGCAGCTTTTACAGGGGGCGCCCTAATCAGCCCCAGCATTTT.

The chain recombines TRBV18 with TRBJ2-3; the match to TRBD1 covers 9 bases. V trimming: 6 bases; J trimming: 5 bases; junction bases outside the gene matches: 9. The CDR3 loop spans 15 amino acids. Germline V gives CDR1 KGHSH, CDR2 LQKENI. In nucleotides, the CDR3 is TGTGCCAGCTCCCCTTCGCAGGACAGGGGAGATACGCAGTATTTT. It yields the protein CASSPSQDRGDTQYF.

The rearrangement links TRBV6-5 to TRBJ2-7; D may be TRBD2 (5 bases). The CDR3 consists of 12 residues. V was trimmed by 6 bases and J by 7 bases, leaving 13 bases between them. In germline, CDR1 is MNHEY, CDR2 SVGAGI. The CDR3 DNA is TGTGCCAGCAGGGCCCCGGGAAGGGAGCAGTACTTC. This sequence encodes CASRAPGREQYF.

V usage is TRBV5-8 and J usage is TRBJ2-7, with TRBD2 matching over 8 bases. The CDR3 is 14 residues long. J gave up 3 bases and V 5 bases, and 7 bases lay outside the gene matches. In germline, CDR1 is SGHTS, CDR2 YDEGEE. The CDR3 nucleotides read TGTGCCAGCAGGGCCGGGACTAGTCGCTACGAGCAGTACTTC. Its translation: CASRAGTSRYEQYF.

The count of this clone is one. V is TRBV30 and J is TRBJ1-1; 7 bases align to TRBD1. The CDR3 is 14 amino acids. Per the germline V gene, CDR1 is GTSNPN and CDR2 is SVGIG (reference sequence). The junction had 5 bases not matched to a gene; V was cut back by 4 bases and J by 0 bases. CDR3 nucleotide sequence: TGTGCCTGGATCCTGGACAGGTTGAACACTGAAGCTTTCTTT. This codes for CAWILDRLNTEAFF.

V and J are TRBV4-1 and TRBJ1-2, with 9 bases identical to TRBD1. Germline trimming cut 0 bases from V and 8 bases from J; bases unmatched to any gene: 16. The CDR3 runs 18 residues. The germline CDR1 and CDR2 sequences are MGHRA and YSYEKL. Here the CDR3 DNA reads TGCGCCAGCAGCCAAGATGAGTTGAAATGGGGACAGGGTGAGGGCTACACCTTC. Translation gives CASSQDELKWGQGEGYTF.

CDR3 coding DNA: TGTGCCAGCAGTTCCCAGGCAGGGTACGAGCAGTACTTC. Its translation is CASSSQAGYEQYF. V gene TRBV6-5 combines with J gene TRBJ2-7; possible D gene TRBD1, 5 bases. This CDR3 is built from 13 residues. V was clipped by 4 bases and J by 4 bases, with 11 bases between them. CDR1 and CDR2 (germline): MNHEY, SVGAGI.

A word on this clone: Its ends do not fully match the called genes, so a read error is possible. The chain has TRBV6-1 and TRBJ2-1; 10 bases line up with TRBD2. The germline gives CDR1 MNHNS, CDR2 SASEGT. The CDR3 contains 14 residues. The CDR3 reads CASTIAGGWNEQFF. The CDR3 DNA sequence: TGTGCCAGCACAATAGCGGGAGGATGGAATGAACAGTTCTTC.

This clone showed up just a few times. V is TRBV19 and J is TRBJ2-3; 7 bases align to TRBD2. V gave up 5 bases and J gave up 1 base; unmatched junction bases: 9. The length of the CDR3 is 16 residues. Germline-derived CDR1 and CDR2 are LNHDA and SQIVND (reference sequence). CDR3 region: CASSPLERGRTDTQYF. In DNA, the CDR3 is TGTGCCAGTAGTCCACTGGAGCGGGGCCGCACAGATACGCAGTATTTT.